The clone carrying this TCR beta chain was picked up many times. The antigen remains undetermined. This entry comes from a study of T-cell reconstitution after alpha-beta-depleted transplantation in children. The study, taken as a whole, reports: Diversity and T-cell counts at one year after transplant derived mostly from new T cells. Several hundred expanded graft clones reportedly supplied alpha-beta T cells about two months after transplant. Surviving recipient T cells and thymic progenitors produced the high day-60 TCRbeta diversity seen in some patients.

The CDR3 has 16 residues. V lost 6 bases, J lost 0 bases, and 12 bases lay in between. The germline V gene encodes CDR1 MNHEY and CDR2 SMNVEV (reference sequence). Using unique molecular identifiers, the investigators prepared the TCRbeta library. TCRdb redid the calling of the PCR reads with MiXCR, one entry per CDR3 protein. The repertoire holds approximately 630,000 distinct CDR3 sequences, with around 13% as singletons. This sequence originates from a girl aged 2-10 years with congenital amegakaryocytic thrombocytopenia, due to receive a stem cell transplant. This sequence joins TRBV27 and TRBJ1-6; D is unclear. The starting material was PBMCs, obtained before TCRalphabeta/CD19-depleted stem cell transplant. CDR3 loop: CASRLSRSSYNSPLHF. CDR3 nucleotide sequence: TGTGCCAGCAGGCTTTCCAGGAGCTCCTATAATTCACCCCTCCACTTT.